This T cell receptor beta chain was observed in a study of shared clonotypes between healthy human individuals. General study points: Expectations were that clonotype sharing among donors would be affected by sequencing depth. Generation probability values for non-shared clonotypes were lower than those for clonotypes shared by all four donors.

The V and J ends lost 5 bases and 0 bases, in that order; junction bases with no gene match: 6. The CDR3 runs 16 residues. The germline gives CDR1 MNHEY, CDR2 SMNVEV (reference sequence). The naive CD8 fraction comprised CD45RO-negative cells positively selected for CCR7 and excluded terminally differentiated effector memory CD45RA+ cells. Of note for this clone: The antigen is not known.

Generated by immunoSEQ multiplex PCR, the TCRdb table keeps only in-frame clones and is missing some. The profile shows over 750,000 clones, about 96% of them singletons. This TCR was sampled from a man aged 25-45 years in good health. This chain uses TRBV27 with TRBJ2-5, with 10 nucleotides matching TRBD1. What was sequenced was naive CD8+ T cells sorted from blood. The CDR3 DNA follows: TGTGCCAGCAGTCCGCGACAGGGGGCGGACCAAGAGACCCAGTACTTC. It yields the protein CASSPRQGADQETQYF.